These 6 T cell receptor beta chains were sequenced from one sample in a study of blood T cell repertoires in COVID-19. Clones were sequenced by immunoSEQ multiplex PCR, and TCRdb holds only the in-frame ones, with some missing. The sample has approximately 300,000 clones, under 85% seen once. Sequenced input: peripheral blood. All receptors derive from a human donor with COVID-19, enrolled during active disease. The donor label of this sample is uncertain.

In DNA, the CDR3 is TGTGCCACCGGTACCGGGGACAATCAGCCCCAGCATTTT. The encoded protein is CATGTGDNQPQHF. The V and J genes are TRBV6-6 and TRBJ1-5; no definite D call. CDR1 MNHNY and CDR2 SVGAGI come from the germline V gene (reference sequence). This CDR3 is 13 amino acids long. Deletions cut 10 bases from V and 3 bases from J, with 13 bases between.

This clone showed up just a few times. V and J are TRBV28 and TRBJ1-5; unclear D gene. Trimming cost V 1 base and J 6 bases, with 4 bases left between them. The CDR3 sequence is 12 residues long. Germline-derived CDR1 and CDR2 are MDHEN and SYDVKM. This CDR3 reads CASSLSVQPQHF. Written as DNA, the CDR3 is TGTGCCAGCAGTTTATCGGTTCAGCCCCAGCATTTT.

The chain joins TRBV5-1 to TRBJ2-7; 7 bases fit TRBD1. This CDR3 has 15 residues. Unmatched junction bases numbered 7, after V lost 2 bases and J lost 2 bases. CDR1 SGHRS and CDR2 YFSETQ come from the germline V gene. This chain's CDR3 is CASSFLTGSTYEQYF. The CDR3 DNA sequence: TGCGCCAGCAGCTTTTTGACAGGGTCTACCTACGAGCAGTACTTC.

The chain joins TRBV5-1 to TRBJ2-6; the match to TRBD1 covers 7 bases. The germline CDR1 and CDR2 sequences are SGHRS and YFSETQ. The CDR3 sequence is 19 residues long. V gave up 3 bases and J gave up 0 bases; unmatched junction bases: 12. This chain's CDR3 is CASSSVYRGPFSGANVLTF. CDR3 in DNA: TGCGCCAGCAGCTCCGTGTACAGGGGTCCCTTCTCTGGGGCCAACGTCCTGACTTTC.

The genes are TRBV7-9 and TRBJ1-4, with a tentative D call TRBD1 (6 bases). The V and J ends lost 4 bases and 8 bases respectively, with 17 bases between them. This CDR3 is built from 15 residues. Germline CDR1 is SEHNR and CDR2 is FQNEAQ (reference sequence). The CDR3 reads CASSSRGGLKEKLFF. CDR3 coding DNA: TGTGCCAGCAGCTCGAGGGGGGGTTTAAAGGAAAAACTGTTTTTT.

The chain uses TRBV7-8 and TRBJ1-1; D is unresolved. The germline V gene encodes CDR1 SGHVS and CDR2 FQNEAQ. The CDR3 is 15 amino acids. Trimming took off 5 bases at V and 5 bases at J, with 18 bases between the two ends. CDR3 sequence reads: CASSPSLGRGTEAFF. CDR3 nucleotide sequence: TGTGCCAGCAGCCCGAGCCTGGGCCGGGGAACTGAAGCTTTCTTT.